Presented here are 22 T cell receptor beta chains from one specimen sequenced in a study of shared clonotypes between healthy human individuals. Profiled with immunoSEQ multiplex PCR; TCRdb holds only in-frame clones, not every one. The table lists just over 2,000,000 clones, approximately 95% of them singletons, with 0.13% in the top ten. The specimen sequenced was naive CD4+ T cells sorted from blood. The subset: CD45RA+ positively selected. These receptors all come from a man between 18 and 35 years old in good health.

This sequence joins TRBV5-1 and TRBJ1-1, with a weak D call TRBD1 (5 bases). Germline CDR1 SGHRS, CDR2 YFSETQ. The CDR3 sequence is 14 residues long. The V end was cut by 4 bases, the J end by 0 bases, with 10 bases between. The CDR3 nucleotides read TGCGCCAGCAGCAGGACACGGATGAACACTGAAGCTTTCTTT. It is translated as CASSRTRMNTEAFF.

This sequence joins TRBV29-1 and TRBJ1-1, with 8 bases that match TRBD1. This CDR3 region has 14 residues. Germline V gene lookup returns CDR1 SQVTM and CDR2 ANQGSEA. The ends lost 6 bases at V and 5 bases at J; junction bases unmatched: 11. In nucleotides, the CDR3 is TGCAGCGTCCGCCAGGCAGGGGGCATTACTGAAGCTTTCTTT. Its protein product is CSVRQAGGITEAFF. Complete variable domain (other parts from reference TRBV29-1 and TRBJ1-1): SAVISQKPSRDICQRGTSLTIQCQVDSQVTMMFWYRQQPGQSLTLIATANQGSEATYESGFVIDKFPISRPNLTFSTLTVSNMSPEDSSIYLCSVRQAGGITEAFFGQGTRLTVV.

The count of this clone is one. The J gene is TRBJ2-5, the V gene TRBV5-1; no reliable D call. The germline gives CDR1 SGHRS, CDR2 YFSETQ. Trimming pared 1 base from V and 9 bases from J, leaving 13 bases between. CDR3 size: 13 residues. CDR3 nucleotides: TGCGCCAGCAGCTTGCGCCTAGTGGAGTCCCAGTACTTC. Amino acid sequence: CASSLRLVESQYF.

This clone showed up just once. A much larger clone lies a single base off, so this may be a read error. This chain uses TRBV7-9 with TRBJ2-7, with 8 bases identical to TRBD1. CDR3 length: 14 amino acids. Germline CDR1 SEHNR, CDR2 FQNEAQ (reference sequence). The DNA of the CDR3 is TGTGCCAGCAGCCCACAGGGGGATTCCTACGAGCAGAACTTC. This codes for CASSPQGDSYEQNF.

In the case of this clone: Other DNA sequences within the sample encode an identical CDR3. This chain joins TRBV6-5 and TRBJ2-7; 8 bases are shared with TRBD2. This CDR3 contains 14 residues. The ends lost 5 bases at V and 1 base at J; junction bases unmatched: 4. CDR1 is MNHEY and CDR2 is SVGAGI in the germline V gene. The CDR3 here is CASSRTSSSYEQYF. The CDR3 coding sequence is TGTGCCAGCAGTAGGACTAGCTCTTCCTACGAGCAGTACTTC.

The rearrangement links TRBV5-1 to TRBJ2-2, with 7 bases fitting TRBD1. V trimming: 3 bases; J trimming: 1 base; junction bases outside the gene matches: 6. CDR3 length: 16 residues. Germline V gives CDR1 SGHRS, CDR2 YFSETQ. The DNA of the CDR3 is TGCGCCAGCAGCTCGCTCGGACAGGAGAACACCGGGGAGCTGTTTTTT. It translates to CASSSLGQENTGELFF.

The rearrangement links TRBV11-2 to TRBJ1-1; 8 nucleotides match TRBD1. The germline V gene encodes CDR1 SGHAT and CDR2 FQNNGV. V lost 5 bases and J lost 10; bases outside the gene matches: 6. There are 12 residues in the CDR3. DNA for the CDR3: TGTGCCAGCAGCGGTCCGACAGGGGTAGCTTTCTTT. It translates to CASSGPTGVAFF.

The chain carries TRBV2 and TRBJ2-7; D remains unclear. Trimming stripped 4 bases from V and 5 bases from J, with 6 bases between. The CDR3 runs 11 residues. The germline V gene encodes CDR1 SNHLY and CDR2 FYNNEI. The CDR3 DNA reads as TGTGCCAGCAGTGTAGACCACGAGCAGTACTTC. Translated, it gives CASSVDHEQYF.

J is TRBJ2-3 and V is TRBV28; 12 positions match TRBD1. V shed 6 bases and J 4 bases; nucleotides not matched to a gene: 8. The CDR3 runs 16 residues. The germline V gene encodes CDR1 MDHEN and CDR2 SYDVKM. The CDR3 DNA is TGTGCCAGCAGCGGCCGGGACAGGGGGCGTTCAGATACGCAGTATTTT. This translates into CASSGRDRGRSDTQYF.

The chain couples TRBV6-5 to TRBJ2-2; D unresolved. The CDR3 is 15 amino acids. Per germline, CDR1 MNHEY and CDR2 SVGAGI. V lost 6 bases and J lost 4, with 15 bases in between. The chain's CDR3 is CASRRSVGFTGELFF. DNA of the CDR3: TGTGCCAGCAGACGAAGTGTAGGCTTCACCGGGGAGCTGTTTTTT.

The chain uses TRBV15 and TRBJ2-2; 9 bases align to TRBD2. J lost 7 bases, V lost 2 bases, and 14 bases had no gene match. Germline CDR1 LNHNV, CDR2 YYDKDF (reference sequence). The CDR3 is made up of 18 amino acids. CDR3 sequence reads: CATSRSQGGLAKFGELFF. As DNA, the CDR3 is TGTGCCACCAGCAGATCCCAAGGGGGACTAGCTAAGTTCGGGGAGCTGTTTTTT.

The CDR3 spells CASKRPNTEAFF. CDR3 DNA sequence: TGTGCCAGCAAGCGACCGAACACTGAAGCTTTCTTT. This chain connects TRBV2 to TRBJ1-1; D unclear. V dropped 7 bases and J dropped 1 base, with 7 bases sitting between them. The CDR3 is 12 amino acids. Germline V gene data show CDR1 as SNHLY and CDR2 as FYNNEI.

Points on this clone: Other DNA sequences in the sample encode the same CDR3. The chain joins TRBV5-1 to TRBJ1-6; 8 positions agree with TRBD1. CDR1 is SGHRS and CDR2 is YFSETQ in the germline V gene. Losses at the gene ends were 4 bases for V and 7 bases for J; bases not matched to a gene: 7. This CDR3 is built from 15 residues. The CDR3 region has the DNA TGCGCCAGCAGCCCCGGGACAGGCGCCAATTCACCCCTCCACTTT. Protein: CASSPGTGANSPLHF.

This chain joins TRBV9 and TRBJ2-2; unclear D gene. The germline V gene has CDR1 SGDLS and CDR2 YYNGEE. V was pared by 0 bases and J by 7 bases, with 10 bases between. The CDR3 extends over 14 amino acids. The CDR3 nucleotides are TGTGCCAGCAGCGTAGAAGCAGACCGCGGGGAGCTGTTTTTT. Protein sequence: CASSVEADRGELFF.

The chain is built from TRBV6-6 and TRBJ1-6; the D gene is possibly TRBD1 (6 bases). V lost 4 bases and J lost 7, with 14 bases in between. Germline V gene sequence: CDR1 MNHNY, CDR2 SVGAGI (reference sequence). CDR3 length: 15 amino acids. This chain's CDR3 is CASSSRQELNSPLHF. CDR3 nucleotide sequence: TGTGCCAGCAGTTCTAGACAGGAGCTCAATTCACCCCTCCACTTT.

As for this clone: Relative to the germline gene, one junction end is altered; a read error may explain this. DNA for the CDR3: TGTGCCAGCAGTCCGGGACAGTCTATCTATGGCTACACCTTC. Protein sequence: CASSPGQSIYGYTF. This chain links TRBV10-3 with TRBJ1-2; 7 bases map to TRBD1. CDR1 and CDR2 from the germline V gene are ENHRY and SYGVKD. This CDR3 contains 14 residues.

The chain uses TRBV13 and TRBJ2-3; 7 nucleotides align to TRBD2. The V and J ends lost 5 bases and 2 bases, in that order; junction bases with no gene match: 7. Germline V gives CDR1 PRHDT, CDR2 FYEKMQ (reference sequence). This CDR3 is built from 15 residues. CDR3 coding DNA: TGTGCCAGCAGCCCCGGGGGGAGAAACACAGATACGCAGTATTTT. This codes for CASSPGGRNTDTQYF.

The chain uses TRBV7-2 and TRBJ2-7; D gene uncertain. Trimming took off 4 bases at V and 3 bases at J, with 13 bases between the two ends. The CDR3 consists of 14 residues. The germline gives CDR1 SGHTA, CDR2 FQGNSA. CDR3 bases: TGTGCCAGCAGCTCCCCGATCGGAGACTACGAGCAGTACTTC. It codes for CASSSPIGDYEQYF.

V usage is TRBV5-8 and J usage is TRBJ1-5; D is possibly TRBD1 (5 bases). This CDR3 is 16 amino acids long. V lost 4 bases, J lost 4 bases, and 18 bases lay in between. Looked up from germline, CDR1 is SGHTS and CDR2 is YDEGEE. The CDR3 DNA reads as TGTGCCAGCAGCATACAGGTCCGGAGGGGTAATCAGCCCCAGCATTTT. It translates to CASSIQVRRGNQPQHF. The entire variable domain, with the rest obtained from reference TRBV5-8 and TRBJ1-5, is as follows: EAGVTQSPTHLIKTRGQQATLRCSPISGHTSVYWYQQALGLGLQFLLWYDEGEERNRGNFPPRFSGRQFPNYSSELNVNALELEDSALYLCASSIQVRRGNQPQHFGDGTRLSIL.

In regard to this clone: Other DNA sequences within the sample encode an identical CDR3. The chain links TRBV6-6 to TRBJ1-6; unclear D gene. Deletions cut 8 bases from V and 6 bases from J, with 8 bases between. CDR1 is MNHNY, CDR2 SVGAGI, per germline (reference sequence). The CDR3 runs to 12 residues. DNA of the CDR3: TGTGCCAGCTCCCCTGGTAATTCACCCCTCCACTTT. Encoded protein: CASSPGNSPLHF.

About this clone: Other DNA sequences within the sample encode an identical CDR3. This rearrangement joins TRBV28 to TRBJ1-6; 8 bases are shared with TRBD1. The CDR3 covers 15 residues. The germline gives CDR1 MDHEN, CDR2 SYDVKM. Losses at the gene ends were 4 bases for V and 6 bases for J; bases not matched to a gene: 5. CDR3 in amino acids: CASSSTGAGNSPLHF. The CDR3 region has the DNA TGTGCCAGCAGTTCGACAGGGGCGGGTAATTCACCCCTCCACTTT.

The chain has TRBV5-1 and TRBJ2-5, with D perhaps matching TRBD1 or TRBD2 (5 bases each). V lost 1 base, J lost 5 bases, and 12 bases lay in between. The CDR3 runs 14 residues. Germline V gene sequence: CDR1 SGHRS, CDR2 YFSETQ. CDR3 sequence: CASSLNGARETQYF. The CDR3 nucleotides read TGCGCCAGCAGCTTGAACGGGGCGCGGGAGACCCAGTACTTC.